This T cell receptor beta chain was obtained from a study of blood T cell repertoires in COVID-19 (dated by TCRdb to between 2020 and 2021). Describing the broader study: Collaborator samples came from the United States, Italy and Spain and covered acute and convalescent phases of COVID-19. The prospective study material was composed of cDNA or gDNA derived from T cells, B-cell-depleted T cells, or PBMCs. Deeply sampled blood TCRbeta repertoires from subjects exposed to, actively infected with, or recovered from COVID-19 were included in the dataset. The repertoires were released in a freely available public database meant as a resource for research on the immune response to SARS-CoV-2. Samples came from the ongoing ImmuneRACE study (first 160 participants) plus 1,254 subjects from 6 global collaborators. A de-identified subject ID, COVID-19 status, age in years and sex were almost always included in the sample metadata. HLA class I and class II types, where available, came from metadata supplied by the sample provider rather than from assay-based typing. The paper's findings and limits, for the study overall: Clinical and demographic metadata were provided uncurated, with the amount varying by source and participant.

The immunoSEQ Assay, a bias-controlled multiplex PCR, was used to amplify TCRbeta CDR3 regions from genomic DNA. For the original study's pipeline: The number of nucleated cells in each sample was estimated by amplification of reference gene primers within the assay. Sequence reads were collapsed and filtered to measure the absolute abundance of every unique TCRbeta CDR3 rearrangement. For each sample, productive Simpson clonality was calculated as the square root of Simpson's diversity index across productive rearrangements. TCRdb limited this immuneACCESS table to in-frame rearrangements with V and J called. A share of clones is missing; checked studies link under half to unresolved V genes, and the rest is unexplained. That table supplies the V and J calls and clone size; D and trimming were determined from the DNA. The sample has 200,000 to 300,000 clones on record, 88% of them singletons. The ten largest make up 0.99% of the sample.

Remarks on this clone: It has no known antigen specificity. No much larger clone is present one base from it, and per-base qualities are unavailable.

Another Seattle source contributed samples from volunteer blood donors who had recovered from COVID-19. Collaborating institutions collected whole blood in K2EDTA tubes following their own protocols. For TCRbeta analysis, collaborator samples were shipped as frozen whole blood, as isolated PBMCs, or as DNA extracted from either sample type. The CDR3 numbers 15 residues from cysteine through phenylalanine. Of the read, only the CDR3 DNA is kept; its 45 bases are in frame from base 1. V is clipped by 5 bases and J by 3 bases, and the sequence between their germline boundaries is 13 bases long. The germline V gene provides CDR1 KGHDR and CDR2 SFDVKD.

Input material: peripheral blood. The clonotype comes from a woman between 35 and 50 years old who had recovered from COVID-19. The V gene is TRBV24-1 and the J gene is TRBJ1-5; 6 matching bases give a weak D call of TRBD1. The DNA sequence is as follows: TGTGCCACCAGTGGGGGGGGCGCCCCCAATCAGCCCCAGCATTTT. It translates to CATSGGGAPNQPQHF.